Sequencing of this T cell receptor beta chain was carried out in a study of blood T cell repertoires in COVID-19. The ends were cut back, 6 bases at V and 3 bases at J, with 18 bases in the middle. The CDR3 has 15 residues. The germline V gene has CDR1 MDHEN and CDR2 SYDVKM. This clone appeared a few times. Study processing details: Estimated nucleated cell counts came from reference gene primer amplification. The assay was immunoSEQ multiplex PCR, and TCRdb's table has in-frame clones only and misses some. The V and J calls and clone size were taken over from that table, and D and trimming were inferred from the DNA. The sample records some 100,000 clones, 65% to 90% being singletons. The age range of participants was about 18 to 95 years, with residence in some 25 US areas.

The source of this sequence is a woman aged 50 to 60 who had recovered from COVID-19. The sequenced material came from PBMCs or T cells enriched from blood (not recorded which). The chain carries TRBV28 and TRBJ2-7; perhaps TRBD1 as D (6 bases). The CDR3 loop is CASSPPGDKDYEQYF. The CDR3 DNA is TGTGCCAGCAGCCCCCCCGGGGACAAGGACTACGAGCAGTACTTC.